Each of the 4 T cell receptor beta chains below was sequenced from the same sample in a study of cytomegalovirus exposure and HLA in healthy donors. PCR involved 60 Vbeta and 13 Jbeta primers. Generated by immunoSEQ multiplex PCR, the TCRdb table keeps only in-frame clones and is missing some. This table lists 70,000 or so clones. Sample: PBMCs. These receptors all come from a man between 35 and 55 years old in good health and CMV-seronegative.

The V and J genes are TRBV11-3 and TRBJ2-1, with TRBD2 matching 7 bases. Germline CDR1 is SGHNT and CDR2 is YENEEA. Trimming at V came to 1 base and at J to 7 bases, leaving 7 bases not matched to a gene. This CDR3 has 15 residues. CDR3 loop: CASSLAFAGVNEQFF. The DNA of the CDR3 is TGTGCCAGCAGCTTAGCGTTCGCGGGAGTGAATGAGCAGTTCTTC.

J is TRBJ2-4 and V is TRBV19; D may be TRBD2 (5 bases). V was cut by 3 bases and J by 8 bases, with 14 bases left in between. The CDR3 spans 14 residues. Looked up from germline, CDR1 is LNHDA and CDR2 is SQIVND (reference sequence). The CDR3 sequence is CASSIGRRGHIQYF. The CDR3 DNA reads TGTGCCAGTAGTATCGGTAGACGGGGTCACATTCAGTACTTC.

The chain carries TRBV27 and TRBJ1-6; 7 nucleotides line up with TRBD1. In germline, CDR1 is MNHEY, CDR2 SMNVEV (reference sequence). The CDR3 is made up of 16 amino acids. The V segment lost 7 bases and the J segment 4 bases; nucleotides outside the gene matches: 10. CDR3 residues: CASTYRGLTYNSPLHF. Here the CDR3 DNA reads TGTGCCAGCACATACAGGGGTTTGACGTATAATTCACCCCTCCACTTT.

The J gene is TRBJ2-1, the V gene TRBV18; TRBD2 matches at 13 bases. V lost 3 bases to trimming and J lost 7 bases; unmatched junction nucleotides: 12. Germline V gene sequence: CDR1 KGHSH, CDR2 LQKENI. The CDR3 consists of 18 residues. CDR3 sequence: CASSPPELAGGPLNEQFF. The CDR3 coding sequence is TGTGCCAGCTCACCTCCGGAACTAGCGGGAGGGCCGTTAAATGAGCAGTTCTTC.